A selection of T cell receptor beta chains follows, all from one sample in a study of cytomegalovirus exposure and HLA in healthy donors. Profiling relied on immunoSEQ multiplex PCR, and the TCRdb table lists in-frame clones only, not all of them. The repertoire consists of about 170,000 clones, with 77% occurring once and the leading ten covering 1.4% to 1.5%. The specimen was PBMCs. All receptors come from a woman in her 30s in good health and CMV-seropositive. Each CDR3 is given with its conserved first and last residue. D genes are given only for firm matches. Expanded clones are given a class, and other clones once, few, many or no size at all.

few	TRBJ2-7	TRBD2	TRBV6-4	CASSDSAGGVLAEQYF
few	TRBJ2-1	-	TRBV6-1	CASSEPQGRGQFF
once	TRBJ2-1	TRBD2	TRBV11-3	CASSPGLVDYNEQFF
-	TRBJ2-2	TRBD2	TRBV7-3	CASSLRLAGGYTGELFF
-	TRBJ2-3	TRBD2	TRBV11-3	CASSLGVAGSTDTQYF
-	TRBJ1-2	TRBD1	TRBV7-9	CASSSQPGGQLANYGYTF
-	TRBJ2-3	TRBD2	TRBV11-2	CASGRGTDTQYF
-	TRBJ1-1	-	TRBV7-6	CASSLQGNTEAFF
-	TRBJ2-5	TRBD2	TRBV27	CASSYRTSGGETQYF
few	TRBJ1-4	-	TRBV5-1	CASSLAGTNEKLFF
-	TRBJ2-5	TRBD2	TRBV7-2	CASSPTSGRIRRETQYF
-	TRBJ1-1	-	TRBV6-5	CASRWNTEAFF
-	TRBJ2-7	-	TRBV2	CASSDDRNYEQYF
-	TRBJ2-7	TRBD1	TRBV28	CATLDGQAYEQYF
-	TRBJ1-5	TRBD1	TRBV7-2	CASSEQGVLFGNQPQHF
-	TRBJ2-2	TRBD2	TRBV4-2	CASSQNLLGGAGAGTGELFF
-	TRBJ1-4	TRBD1	TRBV5-1	CASSPTGGRVEKLFF
-	TRBJ1-5	-	TRBV6-5	CASSYDSSSHQPQHF
-	TRBJ2-3	TRBD1	TRBV30	CAWSYRGLSNTQYF
-	TRBJ1-5	TRBD1	TRBV7-9	CASSTREGQGAQPQHF
-	TRBJ2-7	TRBD2	TRBV4-3	CASSPSGIGEQYF
-	TRBJ2-1	-	TRBV9	CASSVESRSTYNEQFF
once	TRBJ1-5	-	TRBV7-2	CASRPQGYSNQPQHF
-	TRBJ2-2	TRBD2	TRBV11-2	CASSLVLAGVGIGRGELFF
-	TRBJ1-1	-	TRBV9	CASSVVQGLEAFF
-	TRBJ2-1	TRBD1	TRBV5-1	CASSWTGVAVHNEQFF
-	TRBJ2-7	TRBD2	TRBV19	CASSKLAGGPLNEQYF
-	TRBJ1-1	-	TRBV28	CASSFFLARGGEAFF
-	TRBJ2-2	-	TRBV9	CASSVGGATSTGELFF
-	TRBJ1-1	-	TRBV14	CASSLNTNTEAFF
-	TRBJ2-3	-	TRBV4-1	CASSQGVTSGVQDTQYF
-	TRBJ1-2	TRBD1	TRBV29-1	CSVGTGRVYGYTF
few	TRBJ1-2	-	TRBV30	CAWSPMGHGYTF
-	TRBJ2-3	-	TRBV6-5	CASSYSATVITDTQYF
-	TRBJ1-4	-	TRBV7-2	CASSPQGNAEKLFF
-	TRBJ1-1	-	TRBV5-4	CASSLEAGVNTEAFF
-	TRBJ2-7	TRBD2	TRBV28	CASTGLERTSGSYEQYF
-	TRBJ2-2	-	TRBV19	CASSTGHRVDSNTGELFF